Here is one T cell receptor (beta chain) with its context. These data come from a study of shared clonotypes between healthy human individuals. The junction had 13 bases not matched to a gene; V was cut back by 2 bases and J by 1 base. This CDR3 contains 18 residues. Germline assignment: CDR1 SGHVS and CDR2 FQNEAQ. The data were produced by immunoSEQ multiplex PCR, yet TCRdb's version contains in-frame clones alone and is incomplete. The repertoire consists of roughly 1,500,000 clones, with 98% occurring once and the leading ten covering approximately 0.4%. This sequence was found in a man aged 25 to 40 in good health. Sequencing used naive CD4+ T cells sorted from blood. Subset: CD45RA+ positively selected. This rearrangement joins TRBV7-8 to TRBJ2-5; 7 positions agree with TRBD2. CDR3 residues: CASSLRAQPRTSQETQYF. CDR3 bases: TGTGCCAGCAGCTTAAGGGCCCAACCACGGACTAGCCAAGAGACCCAGTACTTC.